This record concerns one T cell receptor (beta chain) sequence. The data stem from a study of blood T cell repertoires in COVID-19. The overall study: From T cells, B-cell-depleted T cells, or PBMCs came the material, which was cDNA or gDNA.

The V gene's germline CDR1 is MNHNS and CDR2 SASEGT. CDR3 size: 15 residues. Trimming took 2 bases from V and 5 from J, leaving 15 bases between them. Original analysis: Amplification of reference gene primers was used by the study to estimate nucleated cell counts. The assay was immunoSEQ multiplex PCR, and TCRdb's table has in-frame clones only and misses some. V and J calls and clone size come straight from that table; D and trimming were deduced from the DNA. This table holds 180,000 or so clones, roughly nine tenths found once. The J gene is TRBJ1-1, the V gene TRBV6-1; TRBD1 is a possible D gene (6 bases). This TCR was sampled from a young man with acute or convalescent COVID-19. Sequencing was done on a sample of peripheral blood. The DNA of the CDR3 is TGTGCCAGCAGTGAAAACTGGGGGGGCCGTACTGAAGCTTTCTTT. Its protein product is CASSENWGGRTEAFF.